The 28 T cell receptor beta chains presented below share a single source sample, sequenced in a study of vaccination and CD4 T cells after COVID-19. Treatment specified: approximately 10-day PBMC culture with coronavirus spike peptide pools or control peptides (ViraFEST assay). Sequencing of the DNA from cultured CD4+ T cells was carried out with the Oncomine TCR Beta short-read assay. TCRdb recomputed calls from the PCR reads with MiXCR, one row per CDR3 protein. The profile shows almost 20,000 distinct CDR3 sequences, more than 70% of them singletons. No antigen has been assigned to these receptors. The material sequenced was CD4+ T cells from blood, cultured in vitro, taken after SARS-CoV-2 vaccination. The receptors derive from a human donor who received a COVID-19 vaccine.

This chain links TRBV20-1 with TRBJ1-5, with D hard to call. Germline CDR1 reads DFQATT; CDR2 reads SNEGSKA (reference sequence). The V end was cut by 3 bases, the J end by 2 bases, with 11 bases between. CDR3 size: 14 residues. Here the CDR3 reads CSASEWDRNQPQHF. The CDR3 region has the DNA TGCAGTGCTAGTGAATGGGATCGCAATCAGCCCCAGCATTTT.

The rearrangement joins TRBV12-3 or TRBV12-4 to TRBJ1-2, with D perhaps matching TRBD1 (5 bases). The V gene lost 4 bases and the J gene lost 8 bases, with 17 bases spanning the gap. This CDR3 is built from 14 residues. CDR3 bases: TGTGCCAGCAGTTACCTCGGGGGGAACGGAGGCTACACCTTC. It encodes CASSYLGGNGGYTF.

V is TRBV14 and J is TRBJ2-7, with D unclear. Trimming cost V 3 bases and J 5 bases, with 11 bases left between them. Germline-derived CDR1 and CDR2 are SGHDN and FVKESK. This CDR3 has 13 residues. The CDR3 nucleotides are TGTGCCAGCAGCCAGGGGTCGGTCGACGAGCAGTACTTC. Amino acid sequence: CASSQGSVDEQYF.

This clonotype is deemed medium-sized. J is TRBJ1-1 and V is TRBV12-3 or TRBV12-4; D call uncertain. The CDR3 loop spans 12 amino acids. V was cut by 3 bases and J by 4 bases, with 6 bases left in between. The CDR3 loop is CASSFSSTEAFF. The CDR3 DNA sequence: TGTGCCAGCAGTTTTTCTTCCACTGAAGCTTTCTTT.

V is TRBV7-2 and J is TRBJ1-6; possibly TRBD1 for D (6 bases). The CDR3 loop spans 13 amino acids. Germline V gene lookup returns CDR1 SGHTA and CDR2 FQGNSA. The V and J ends lost 4 bases and 10 bases respectively, with 11 bases between them. CDR3 protein: CASSSHRDSPLHF. In DNA form, the CDR3 reads TGTGCCAGCAGCTCACACAGGGACTCACCCCTCCACTTT.

The chain uses TRBV20-1 and TRBJ2-1; 10 nucleotides match TRBD2. Germline lookup yields CDR1 DFQATT and CDR2 SNEGSKA (reference sequence). The CDR3 sequence is 16 residues long. J was trimmed by 5 bases and V by 2 bases; bases with no gene match: 9. The CDR3 nucleotides are TGCAGTGCTAGAAACGGAGCGGGGGGGACGCACAATGAGCAGTTCTTC. Protein sequence: CSARNGAGGTHNEQFF.

This chain links TRBV30 with TRBJ2-7; 8 bases match TRBD1. V trimming: 7 bases; J trimming: 11 bases; junction bases outside the gene matches: 16. The CDR3 sequence is 13 residues long. Germline CDR1 GTSNPN, CDR2 SVGIG (reference sequence). The CDR3, as DNA: TGTGCCTCCACGACAGGGGCAGTACGTTTGGAGTACTTC. It specifies CASTTGAVRLEYF. The variable domain in full, with the rest retrieved from reference TRBV30 and TRBJ2-7, is SQTIHQWPATLVQPVGSPLSLECTVEGTSNPNLYWYRQAAGRGLQLLFYSVGIGQISSEVPQNLSASRPQDRQFILSSKKLLLSDSGFYLCASTTGAVRLEYFGPGTRLTVT.

This rearrangement joins TRBV20-1 to TRBJ1-1, with 10 positions matching TRBD1. Germline V gene data show CDR1 as DFQATT and CDR2 as SNEGSKA (reference sequence). The trim removed 7 bases at V and 1 base at J, leaving 6 bases unmatched. The CDR3 loop spans 14 amino acids. This CDR3 is CSGWRQGANTEAFF. The CDR3 DNA sequence: TGCAGTGGTTGGAGACAGGGGGCGAACACTGAAGCTTTCTTT.

The CDR3 spells CASKQARRMNTEAFF. CDR3 bases: TGCGCCAGCAAGCAGGCCCGACGGATGAACACTGAAGCTTTCTTT. This chain links TRBV10-2 with TRBJ1-1, with unresolved D. CDR1 WSHSY and CDR2 SAAADI come from the germline V gene. Trimming took off 7 bases at V and 0 bases at J, with 15 bases between the two ends. The length of the CDR3 is 15 residues.

Points on this clonotype: One junction end disagrees with the germline gene, perhaps due to a read error. The V and J genes are TRBV24-1 and TRBJ1-2, with 9 nucleotides matching TRBD1. CDR1 and CDR2 (germline): KGHDR, SFDVKD. This CDR3 contains 12 residues. The chain's CDR3 is CASSRGTGNYTF. The CDR3 bases are TGTGCCAGCAGTAGAGGGACAGGGAACTACACCTTC.

The chain joins TRBV19 to TRBJ1-1, with TRBD1 identical over 8 bases. The CDR3 runs 14 residues. V was clipped by 6 bases and J by 3 bases; unmatched bases: 6. Germline V gene data show CDR1 as LNHDA and CDR2 as SQIVND (reference sequence). The CDR3 nucleotides read TGTGCCAGTAGGATCCTACAGGGGGACACTGAAGCTTTCTTT. It yields the protein CASRILQGDTEAFF.

The chain has TRBV19 and TRBJ2-3; 10 nucleotides agree with TRBD2. Germline values: CDR1 LNHDA, CDR2 SQIVND (reference sequence). The CDR3 runs 16 residues. After removal of 5 bases from V and 2 bases from J, the junction contained 7 bases not matched to a gene. Here the CDR3 reads CASSSPSGGPTDTQYF. CDR3 DNA: TGTGCCAGTAGTTCTCCTAGCGGGGGTCCCACAGATACGCAGTATTTT.

The J gene is TRBJ2-3, the V gene TRBV10-1, with TRBD1 as a possible D gene (5 bases). This CDR3 is 14 amino acids long. Trimming shortened V by 9 bases and J by 0 bases, and 13 bases separated the two germline ends. CDR1 and CDR2 from the germline V gene are WNHNN and SYGVQD (reference sequence). The CDR3 DNA reads as TGCGCCAGTAACCCAGGGCCCAGCACAGATACGCAGTATTTT. It yields the protein CASNPGPSTDTQYF.

J is TRBJ1-3 and V is TRBV15; D is unresolved. V gave up 4 bases and J gave up 1 base, with 14 bases separating them. CDR3 size: 16 residues. Per germline, CDR1 LNHNV and CDR2 YYDKDF (reference sequence). The CDR3 DNA reads TGTGCCACCAGCAACCAACACGCGTTTTCTGGAAACACCATATATTTT. Protein product: CATSNQHAFSGNTIYF.

The chain recombines TRBV20-1 with TRBJ2-1; 10 nucleotides agree with TRBD2. Looked up from germline, CDR1 is DFQATT and CDR2 is SNEGSKA (reference sequence). The CDR3 loop spans 16 amino acids. J was trimmed by 4 bases and V by 4 bases; bases with no gene match: 10. CDR3: CSAKDMLAGVYNEQFF. In nucleotides, the CDR3 is TGCAGTGCTAAAGACATGCTAGCGGGGGTTTACAATGAGCAGTTCTTC.

This chain links TRBV11-2 with TRBJ2-7; D is unclear. CDR3 length equals 13 residues. The germline V gene encodes CDR1 SGHAT and CDR2 FQNNGV. Trimming stripped 2 bases from V and 2 bases from J, with 7 bases between. In DNA form, the CDR3 reads TGTGCCAGCAGCTTATCCAGCCCCTACGAGCAGTACTTC. This codes for CASSLSSPYEQYF. The entire variable domain, with the rest obtained from reference TRBV11-2 and TRBJ2-7, is as follows: EAGVAQSPRYKIIEKRQSVAFWCNPISGHATLYWYQQILGQGPKLLIQFQNNGVVDDSQLPKDRFSAERLKGVDSTLKIQPAKLEDSAVYLCASSLSSPYEQYFGPGTRLTVT.

This clonotype appeared a single time. The genes are TRBV30 and TRBJ2-7, with a weak D call TRBD2 (6 bases). The ends were cut back, 3 bases at V and 3 bases at J, with 21 bases in the middle. This CDR3 contains 16 residues. CDR1 is GTSNPN, CDR2 SVGIG, per germline (reference sequence). The CDR3 DNA reads as TGTGCCTGGAGACCCGCCTCCGGGAGCGGGTACTACGAGCAGTACTTC. Its translation is CAWRPASGSGYYEQYF.

V usage is TRBV3-1 and J usage is TRBJ1-1, with D unclear. The CDR3 sequence is 15 residues long. Per germline, CDR1 LGHDT and CDR2 YNNKEL (reference sequence). Deletions cut 6 bases from V and 1 base from J, with 15 bases between. The CDR3 region is CASSPTWTENTEAFF. The DNA for the CDR3 is TGTGCCAGCAGTCCTACTTGGACGGAGAACACTGAAGCTTTCTTT.

V usage is TRBV6-1 and J usage is TRBJ1-2; TRBD1 aligns across 9 bases. This CDR3 has 13 residues. Germline CDR1 MNHNS, CDR2 SASEGT. V dropped 4 bases and J dropped 3; count of bases not matched to a gene: 0. This CDR3 is CASSGQGDYGYTF. In DNA, the CDR3 is TGTGCCAGCAGTGGACAGGGGGACTATGGCTACACCTTC.

This sequence joins TRBV19 and TRBJ1-5; the D is unclear. The CDR3 has 15 amino acids. Germline CDR1 is LNHDA and CDR2 is SQIVND (reference sequence). V dropped 0 bases and J dropped 7 bases, with 13 bases sitting between them. The CDR3 DNA is TGTGCCAGTAGTATAGAAACAACTGGGAGACAGCCCCAGCATTTT. It translates to CASSIETTGRQPQHF. The whole variable domain, filled in from reference TRBV19 and TRBJ1-5, reads DGGITQSPKYLFRKEGQNVTLSCEQNLNHDAMYWYRQDPGQGLRLIYYSQIVNDFQKGDIAEGYSVSREKKESFPLTVTSAQKNPTAFYLCASSIETTGRQPQHFGDGTRLSIL.

This clonotype turned up a few times. Written as DNA, the CDR3 is TGTGCCTGGACCTACAGTCTCAATCAGCCCCAGCATTTT. It is translated as CAWTYSLNQPQHF. V and J are TRBV30 and TRBJ1-5; D gene ambiguous. V was cut by 4 bases and J by 3 bases, with 10 bases left in between. Germline V gene data show CDR1 as GTSNPN and CDR2 as SVGIG (reference sequence). The CDR3 covers 13 residues. The full variable domain, in which reference TRBV30 and TRBJ1-5 provide the parts outside the CDR3, is SQTIHQWPATLVQPVGSPLSLECTVEGTSNPNLYWYRQAAGRGLQLLFYSVGIGQISSEVPQNLSASRPQDRQFILSSKKLLLSDSGFYLCAWTYSLNQPQHFGDGTRLSIL.

CDR3 sequence (DNA): TGTGCCTGGTTAGGAGGGACTGAAGCTTTCTTT. Its protein product is CAWLGGTEAFF. The V call is TRBV30, the J call TRBJ1-1; no reliable D call. The germline V and J ends were trimmed by 5 bases and 5 bases, with 9 bases remaining between them. CDR1 is GTSNPN, CDR2 SVGIG, per germline (reference sequence). The CDR3 has 11 residues.

The chain links TRBV6-5 to TRBJ1-6; D may be TRBD1 (6 bases). Trimming cost V 0 bases and J 4 bases, with 13 bases left between them. The germline CDR1 and CDR2 sequences are MNHEY and SVGAGI. The CDR3 contains 17 residues. The DNA of the CDR3 is TGTGCCAGCAGTTACTCGTCAGGGGCGTCGTATAATTCACCCCTCCACTTT. This sequence encodes CASSYSSGASYNSPLHF.

The chain is built from TRBV12-3 or TRBV12-4 and TRBJ2-2, with D perhaps TRBD1 (5 bases). The V end lost 6 bases, the J end lost 0 bases, and 11 bases lay between the germline ends. CDR3 length equals 15 residues. Here the CDR3 DNA reads TGTGCCAGCAGCTCGACAGCTACGAACACCGGGGAGCTGTTTTTT. It is translated as CASSSTATNTGELFF.

The CDR3 here is CASSSQGADYGYTF. CDR3 nucleotides: TGCGCCAGCAGCTCGCAGGGGGCGGACTATGGCTACACCTTC. The J gene is TRBJ1-2, the V gene TRBV5-1, with 8 bases identical to TRBD1. Germline CDR1 and CDR2: SGHRS and YFSETQ. CDR3 length: 14 residues. V shed 3 bases and J 3 bases; nucleotides not matched to a gene: 4.

The rearrangement joins TRBV7-2 to TRBJ1-6, with D possibly TRBD1 on 5 matching bases. The CDR3 consists of 14 residues. Trimming pared 0 bases from V and 7 bases from J, leaving 7 bases between. CDR1 and CDR2 from the germline V gene are SGHTA and FQGNSA. CDR3 bases: TGTGCCAGCAGCTTAGCAGGGGCCAATTCACCCCTCCACTTT. This codes for CASSLAGANSPLHF.

A single count supports this clonotype. At one of its ends the junction is not consistent with the germline gene, which may arise from a read error. This chain uses TRBV27 with TRBJ2-3; a possible D gene is TRBD2 (6 bases). This CDR3 is built from 13 residues. The V gene's germline CDR1 is MNHEY and CDR2 SMNVEV (reference sequence). CDR3 coding DNA: TGTGCCAGTGCCGGGACTTACACAGATACTCAGTATTTT. Its translation: CASAGTYTDTQYF.

The chain is built from TRBV10-3 and TRBJ1-3; D unclear. V shed 4 bases and J shed 4 bases, with 8 bases lying between them. The CDR3 spans 13 residues. The germline CDR1 and CDR2 sequences are ENHRY and SYGVKD. In nucleotides, the CDR3 is TGTGCCATCAGTGGGGGTGGCGGAAACACCATATATTTT. As protein: CAISGGGGNTIYF.